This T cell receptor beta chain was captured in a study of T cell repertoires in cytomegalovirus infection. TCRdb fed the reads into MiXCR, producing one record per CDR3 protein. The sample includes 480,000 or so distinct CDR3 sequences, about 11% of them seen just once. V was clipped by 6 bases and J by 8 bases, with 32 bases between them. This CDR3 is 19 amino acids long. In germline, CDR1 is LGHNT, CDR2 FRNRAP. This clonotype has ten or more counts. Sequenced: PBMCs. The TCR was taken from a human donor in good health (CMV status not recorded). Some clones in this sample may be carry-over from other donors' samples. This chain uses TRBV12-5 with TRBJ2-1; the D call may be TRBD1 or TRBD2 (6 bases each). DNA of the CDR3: TGTGCTAGTGGGTCTTTGGGGGGCGGTCCAACCCTGACCCGCGATGAGCAGTTCTTC. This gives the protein CASGSLGGGPTLTRDEQFF.